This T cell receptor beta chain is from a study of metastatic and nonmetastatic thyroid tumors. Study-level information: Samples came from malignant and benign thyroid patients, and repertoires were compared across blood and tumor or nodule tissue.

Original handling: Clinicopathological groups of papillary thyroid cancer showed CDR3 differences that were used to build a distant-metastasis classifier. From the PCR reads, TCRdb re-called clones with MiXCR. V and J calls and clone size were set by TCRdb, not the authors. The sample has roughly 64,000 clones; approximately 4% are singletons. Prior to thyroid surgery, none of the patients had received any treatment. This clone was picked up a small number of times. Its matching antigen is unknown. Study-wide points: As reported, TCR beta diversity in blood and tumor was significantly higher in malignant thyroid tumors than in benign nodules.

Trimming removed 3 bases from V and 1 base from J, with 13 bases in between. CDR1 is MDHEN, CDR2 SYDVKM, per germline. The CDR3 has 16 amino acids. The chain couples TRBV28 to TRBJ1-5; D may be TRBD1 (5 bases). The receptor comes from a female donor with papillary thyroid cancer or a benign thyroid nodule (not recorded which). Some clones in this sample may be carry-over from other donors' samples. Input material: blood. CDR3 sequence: CASSFIRGLSNQPQHF. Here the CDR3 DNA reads TGTGCCAGCAGTTTTATTCGGGGACTAAGCAATCAGCCCCAGCATTTT. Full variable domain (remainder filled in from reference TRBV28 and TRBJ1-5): DVKVTQSSRYLVKRTGEKVFLECVQDMDHENMFWYRQDPGLGLRLIYFSYDVKMKEKGDIPEGYSVSREKKERFSLILESASTNQTSMYLCASSFIRGLSNQPQHFGDGTRLSIL.